This T cell receptor beta chain was identified during a study of blood T cell repertoires in COVID-19. Study in general: PBMCs, B-cell-depleted T cells, or T cells provided the cDNA or gDNA that made up the material.

Trimming removed 1 base at V and 2 bases at J, with 8 bases between. The CDR3 totals 13 residues. The germline V gene has CDR1 SQVTM and CDR2 ANQGSEA. Method: immunoSEQ multiplex PCR; TCRdb's copy keeps in-frame clones and lacks some. The table includes about 82,000 clones, roughly 80% detected once. V and J are TRBV29-1 and TRBJ1-1; D unclear. This TCR derives from a woman aged 40 to 50 with active or convalescent COVID-19. The sequencing input was peripheral blood. CDR3 in amino acids: CSVEGRGNTEAFF. Written as DNA, the CDR3 is TGCAGCGTTGAAGGACGGGGAAACACTGAAGCTTTCTTT.